This T cell receptor (beta chain) was obtained from a study of technical replicates of blood from a few donors. Produced via immunoSEQ multiplex PCR; TCRdb's table is partial and in-frame only. Among about 85,000 clones listed, around 94% were seen once. The ends were cut back, 4 bases at V and 3 bases at J, with 19 bases in the middle. The CDR3 is 16 residues long. Germline CDR1 is SGHVS and CDR2 is FQNEAQ. Sequencing used T cells isolated from PBMCs. This clonotype originated in a human donor in good health. The rearrangement links TRBV7-8 to TRBJ2-7, with TRBD1 as a possible D gene (5 bases). The CDR3 here is CASSSELIGQGYEQYF. The DNA for the CDR3 is TGTGCCAGCAGCTCGGAACTTATAGGGCAGGGCTACGAGCAGTACTTC.